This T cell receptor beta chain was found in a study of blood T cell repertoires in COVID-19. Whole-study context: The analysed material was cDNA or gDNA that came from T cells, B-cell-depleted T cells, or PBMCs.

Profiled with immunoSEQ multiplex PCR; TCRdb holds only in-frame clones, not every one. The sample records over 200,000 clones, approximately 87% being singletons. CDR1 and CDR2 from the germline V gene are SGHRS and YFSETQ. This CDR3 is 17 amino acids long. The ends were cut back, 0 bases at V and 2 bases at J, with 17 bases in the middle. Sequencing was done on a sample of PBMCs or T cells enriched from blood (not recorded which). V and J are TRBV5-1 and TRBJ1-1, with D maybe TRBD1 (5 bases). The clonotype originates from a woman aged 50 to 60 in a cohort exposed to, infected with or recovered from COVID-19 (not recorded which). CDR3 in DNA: TGCGCCAGCAGCTTGGGGACCAACTGGGGCCTTAACACTGAAGCTTTCTTT. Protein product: CASSLGTNWGLNTEAFF.